This T cell receptor (beta chain) appears in the sequencing data of a study of shared clonotypes between healthy human individuals. Here immunoSEQ multiplex PCR was the method, and the copy in TCRdb shows in-frame clones only, minus some. The table records under 1,900,000 clones, 98% of them present only once. The germline V gene encodes CDR1 LNHDA and CDR2 SQIVND (reference sequence). The CDR3 covers 14 residues. The V gene lost 10 bases and the J gene lost 0 bases, with 10 bases spanning the gap. This clone occurred once. The V and J genes are TRBV19 and TRBJ2-6, with D hard to call. Sequenced: naive CD4+ T cells sorted from blood. Subset indicated: CD45RA+ positively selected. This receptor was obtained from a young man in good health. CDR3: CATQTASGANVLTF. The CDR3, as DNA: TGTGCCACCCAGACCGCCTCTGGGGCCAACGTCCTGACTTTC.